The following is a T cell receptor beta chain sequence with its context. Its antigen is unidentified. The data are from a study of cytomegalovirus exposure and HLA in healthy donors. Overall study findings and caveats: It was reported that the classifier diagnosed cytomegalovirus status with high specificity and sensitivity in both the original and validation cohorts. 87-base-pair reads could not separate some V segments, including TRBV6-2 and TRBV6-3. HLA restriction was apparent for most CMV-associated TCR beta chains in a later analysis. Available immune exposure information was restricted to CMV serostatus only.

This CDR3 spans 15 amino acids. V lost 5 bases to trimming and J lost 0 bases; unmatched junction nucleotides: 7. CDR1 and CDR2 (germline): SGHTA, FQGNSA. Researchers ran the PCR with 60 Vbeta and 13 Jbeta primers. Clones were read by immunoSEQ multiplex PCR, and TCRdb kept only the in-frame ones, dropping some. The repertoire holds around 100,000 clones, with about three quarters as singletons. Input material: PBMCs. The TCR comes from a female donor in good health and CMV-seropositive. The chain has TRBV7-2 and TRBJ2-7; 7 nucleotides match TRBD1. The CDR3 nucleotides read TGTGCCAGCAGCCGACAGGGCTTTGCCTCCTACGAGCAGTACTTC. It yields the protein CASSRQGFASYEQYF.